Following are 30 T cell receptor beta chains from one sample sequenced in a study of cytomegalovirus exposure and HLA in healthy donors. PCR was performed using 60 Vbeta and 13 Jbeta primers. TCRdb's copy holds only in-frame clones and misses some; the assay was immunoSEQ multiplex PCR. Here the sample spans 100,000 to 150,000 clones, more than 80% being singletons. Input material: PBMCs. These receptors were collected from a middle-aged woman in good health and CMV-seropositive.

The chain couples TRBV28 to TRBJ2-5; D possibly corresponds to TRBD1 (5 bases). The CDR3 contains 16 residues. The V and J ends lost 2 bases and 3 bases respectively, with 16 bases between them. Germline CDR1 is MDHEN and CDR2 is SYDVKM. CDR3 nucleotide sequence: TGTGCCAGCAGTTTACAAGGGGCACGCGGCGAAGAGACCCAGTACTTC. Protein product: CASSLQGARGEETQYF.

The J gene is TRBJ1-6, the V gene TRBV7-9, with a weak D call TRBD1 (5 bases). Germline CDR1 SEHNR, CDR2 FQNEAQ (reference sequence). The CDR3 is 14 residues long. V shed 5 bases and J shed 8 bases, with 13 bases lying between them. The CDR3 reads CASSPGGGDSPLHF. CDR3 sequence (DNA): TGTGCCAGCAGCCCCGGCGGGGGGGATTCACCCCTCCACTTT. Together with reference TRBV7-9 and TRBJ1-6, the CDR3 gives the full variable domain: DTGVSQNPRHKITKRGQNVTFRCDPISEHNRLYWYRQTLGQGPEFLTYFQNEAQLEKSRLLSDRFSAERPKGSFSTLEIQRTEQGDSAMYLCASSPGGGDSPLHFGNGTRLTVT.

The chain couples TRBV4-1 to TRBJ1-3, with TRBD1 identical over 10 bases. The ends lost 4 bases at V and 4 bases at J; junction bases unmatched: 4. This CDR3 has 15 amino acids. Germline V lookup: CDR1 MGHRA, CDR2 YSYEKL. The CDR3 sequence: CASSLGQGVGNTIYF. In DNA, the CDR3 is TGCGCCAGCAGCCTCGGACAGGGGGTAGGAAACACCATATATTTT.

This sequence joins TRBV4-2 and TRBJ2-1, with D unresolved. Germline lookup yields CDR1 LGHNA and CDR2 YNFKEQ. With 1 base removed from V and 1 base from J, the gap between germline ends came to 14 bases. CDR3 length: 17 residues. CDR3 amino acids: CASSQVLASASYNEQFF. CDR3 sequence (DNA): TGTGCCAGCAGCCAAGTCCTCGCTTCAGCGTCCTACAATGAGCAGTTCTTC.

This clone was seen a handful of times. The gene calls are TRBV9 and TRBJ2-3; 14 positions match TRBD2. The CDR3 length is 16 residues. Germline V gene data show CDR1 as SGDLS and CDR2 as YYNGEE. The J segment lost 4 bases and the V segment lost 3 bases, leaving 4 bases of the junction unmatched. The CDR3 sequence is CASSAGTSGRPDTQYF. CDR3 nucleotide sequence: TGTGCCAGCAGCGCAGGGACTAGCGGGAGACCAGATACGCAGTATTTT. The whole variable domain, remainder taken from reference TRBV9 and TRBJ2-3, is DSGVTQTPKHLITATGQRVTLRCSPRSGDLSVYWYQQSLDQGLQFLIQYYNGEERAKGNILERFSAQQFPDLHSELNLSSLELGDSALYFCASSAGTSGRPDTQYFGPGTRLTVL.

This clone has a single count. V gene TRBV7-6 combines with J gene TRBJ2-2; tentative D call: TRBD1 (5 bases). Per the germline V gene, CDR1 is SGHVS and CDR2 is FNYEAQ. V shed 1 base and J shed 2 bases, with 11 bases lying between them. This CDR3 is built from 16 residues. The CDR3: CASSLESGSNTGELFF. The CDR3 nucleotides read TGTGCCAGCAGCTTAGAGTCAGGGTCTAACACCGGGGAGCTGTTTTTT.

This clone is a singleton in its sample. V gene TRBV28 combines with J gene TRBJ2-3; 9 positions agree with TRBD2. Germline-derived CDR1 and CDR2 are MDHEN and SYDVKM. Losses at the gene ends were 8 bases for V and 0 bases for J; bases not matched to a gene: 6. CDR3 size: 15 residues. In nucleotides, the CDR3 is TGTGCCAGCTTCCCAGCGGGGGGCAGCACAGATACGCAGTATTTT. Protein sequence: CASFPAGGSTDTQYF. Combining the CDR3 with reference TRBV28 and TRBJ2-3 gives the whole variable domain DVKVTQSSRYLVKRTGEKVFLECVQDMDHENMFWYRQDPGLGLRLIYFSYDVKMKEKGDIPEGYSVSREKKERFSLILESASTNQTSMYLCASFPAGGSTDTQYFGPGTRLTVL.

The chain employs TRBV7-2 and TRBJ2-1, with TRBD2 as a possible D gene (6 bases). Germline V gene lookup returns CDR1 SGHTA and CDR2 FQGNSA. CDR3 length: 17 residues. Trimming pared 4 bases from V and 0 bases from J, leaving 16 bases between. The CDR3 sequence is CASSSWGVSSSYNEQFF. CDR3 nucleotides: TGTGCCAGCAGCTCCTGGGGGGTCTCAAGCTCCTACAATGAGCAGTTCTTC.

The rearrangement joins TRBV6-5 to TRBJ2-1, with 9 bases aligning to TRBD1. Germline V gene lookup returns CDR1 MNHEY and CDR2 SVGAGI. Unmatched junction bases numbered 3, after V lost 5 bases and J lost 4 bases. The CDR3 sequence is 14 residues long. The CDR3 bases are TGTGCCAGCAGTCGGGGACAGGGATACAATGAGCAGTTCTTC. It translates to CASSRGQGYNEQFF.

The V and J genes are TRBV30 and TRBJ1-2; tentatively, D is TRBD1 (6 bases). The CDR3 totals 15 residues. The germline V and J ends were trimmed by 5 bases and 1 base, with 17 bases remaining between them. Germline V CDR1 and CDR2: GTSNPN, SVGIG (reference sequence). CDR3: CAWAGGASINYGYTF. Written as DNA, the CDR3 is TGTGCCTGGGCGGGGGGGGCTTCTATTAACTATGGCTACACCTTC.

This clone was seen more than once but under ten times. The genes are TRBV30 and TRBJ1-1; D is unclear. Germline CDR1 and CDR2: GTSNPN and SVGIG (reference sequence). The CDR3 consists of 14 residues. V was pared by 1 base and J by 2 bases, with 11 bases between. The CDR3, as DNA: TGTGCCTGGAGTGGGGAGCTAACAAACACTGAAGCTTTCTTT. Protein product: CAWSGELTNTEAFF.

The chain uses TRBV11-2 and TRBJ2-3; D gene ambiguous. The germline CDR1 and CDR2 sequences are SGHAT and FQNNGV. V lost 7 bases and J lost 3, with 5 bases in between. This CDR3 is built from 11 residues. CDR3 DNA sequence: TGTGCCAGCACGTCGACAGATACGCAGTATTTT. Translated: CASTSTDTQYF.

DNA of the CDR3: TGTGCCAGCAGCGCCGACAGGGGGCAAGGAGGCTACACCTTC. Amino acid sequence: CASSADRGQGGYTF. V usage is TRBV2 and J usage is TRBJ1-2; 10 bases map to TRBD1. From germline, CDR1 is SNHLY and CDR2 FYNNEI. The CDR3 is 14 residues long. V lost 6 bases to trimming and J lost 8 bases; unmatched junction nucleotides: 9.

The rearrangement joins TRBV5-1 to TRBJ2-3; TRBD2 aligns across 9 bases. This CDR3 region has 16 residues. The V and J ends lost 3 bases and 4 bases, in that order; junction bases with no gene match: 9. Germline CDR1 and CDR2: SGHRS and YFSETQ. DNA for the CDR3: TGCGCCAGCAGCTCTACGGGGACTAGCAAATCAGATACGCAGTATTTT. This codes for CASSSTGTSKSDTQYF.

This clone was observed a single time. The chain couples TRBV7-6 to TRBJ2-7; TRBD1 is a possible D gene (5 bases). Trimming cost V 5 bases and J 6 bases, with 17 bases left between them. CDR3 length: 14 residues. Looked up from germline, CDR1 is SGHVS and CDR2 is FNYEAQ. The CDR3 DNA reads TGTGCCAGCAGCCCCAGCAATCAGGGATCCGAGCAGTACTTC. The encoded protein is CASSPSNQGSEQYF.

The chain employs TRBV30 and TRBJ2-7; 9 nucleotides line up with TRBD1. This CDR3 spans 14 amino acids. Germline-derived CDR1 and CDR2 are GTSNPN and SVGIG (reference sequence). With 5 bases clipped from V and 0 bases from J, the junction kept 5 bases outside the gene matches. The DNA of the CDR3 is TGTGCCTGGGCGACAGGGGGTACCTCCTACGAGCAGTACTTC. It yields the protein CAWATGGTSYEQYF.

The table lists this clone with a count of one. The V gene is TRBV21-1, the J gene TRBJ2-3; the DNA was not used to check the table's D call, TRBD1. TRBV21-1 has pseudogene status. The CDR3 contains 15 residues. CDR3 sequence reads: CASSIPGQARDTQYF. The CDR3 nucleotides are TGTGCCAGCAGCATCCCGGGACAGGCCCGGGATACGCAGTATTTT.

V usage is TRBV4-1 and J usage is TRBJ2-3; TRBD1 might be the D (7 bases). The germline V gene encodes CDR1 MGHRA and CDR2 YSYEKL. The V end was cut by 7 bases, the J end by 3 bases, with 17 bases between. This CDR3 region has 15 residues. CDR3 residues: CASTHRQGGTDTQYF. Here the CDR3 DNA reads TGCGCCAGCACCCACCGACAGGGAGGAACAGATACGCAGTATTTT.

This clone was observed a single time. The chain is built from TRBV6-6 and TRBJ1-5; no firm D call. Between the trimmed V and J ends, which lost 8 bases and 5 bases, there was a span of 19 bases. The CDR3 totals 15 residues. Germline loops: CDR1 MNHNY, CDR2 SVGAGI (reference sequence). CDR3: CASRWTDRRDQPQHF. The CDR3 DNA reads as TGTGCCAGCCGCTGGACGGATCGGCGGGATCAGCCCCAGCATTTT.

The genes are TRBV7-9 and TRBJ2-5, with 10 nucleotides matching TRBD2. The CDR3 has 15 residues. Germline V gene lookup returns CDR1 SEHNR and CDR2 FQNEAQ (reference sequence). The V and J ends lost 5 bases and 5 bases, in that order; junction bases with no gene match: 8. Written as DNA, the CDR3 is TGTGCCAGCAGCAGAAGCGGGGGGGCTCCCGAGACCCAGTACTTC. Encoded protein: CASSRSGGAPETQYF.

J is TRBJ1-1 and V is TRBV18; D uncertain. This CDR3 is built from 15 residues. In germline, CDR1 is KGHSH, CDR2 LQKENI. V lost 3 bases to trimming and J lost 7 bases, with 18 bases between them. CDR3 sequence (DNA): TGTGCCAGCTCACCCATCCACACAGTAGACCGTGAAGCTTTCTTT. This codes for CASSPIHTVDREAFF.

This clone occurred once. The CDR3 is CASSQDLSLAGNTGEQFF. The CDR3 DNA is TGCGCCAGCAGCCAAGATCTGAGTCTAGCGGGAAATACGGGTGAGCAGTTCTTC. V gene TRBV4-3 combines with J gene TRBJ2-1; 9 bases are shared with TRBD2. V trimming: 0 bases; J trimming: 9 bases; junction bases outside the gene matches: 15. Germline-derived CDR1 and CDR2 are LGHNA and YSLEER. There are 18 residues in the CDR3.

This chain uses TRBV7-2 with TRBJ2-7, with 9 positions matching TRBD1. The CDR3 has 14 residues. Germline V gives CDR1 SGHTA, CDR2 FQGNSA. V gave up 6 bases and J gave up 5 bases; unmatched junction bases: 8. The CDR3 loop is CASREPGQGDEQYF. CDR3 sequence (DNA): TGTGCCAGCAGGGAACCGGGACAGGGTGACGAGCAGTACTTC. The full variable domain, with the rest looked up from reference TRBV7-2 and TRBJ2-7, is GAGVSQSPSNKVTEKGKDVELRCDPISGHTALYWYRQSLGQGLEFLIYFQGNSAPDKSGLPSDRFSAERTGGSVSTLTIQRTQQEDSAVYLCASREPGQGDEQYFGPGTRLTVT.

V usage is TRBV2 and J usage is TRBJ2-5; 9 bases match TRBD1. The germline V gene encodes CDR1 SNHLY and CDR2 FYNNEI. Losses at the gene ends were 8 bases for V and 6 bases for J; bases not matched to a gene: 10. This CDR3 is 14 amino acids long. The CDR3 DNA reads as TGTGCCAGCGAACCGGGACAGGGACAGAAGACCCAGTACTTC. It codes for CASEPGQGQKTQYF.

J is TRBJ2-5 and V is TRBV13; TRBD2 matches 14 bases. CDR1 PRHDT and CDR2 FYEKMQ come from the germline V gene (reference sequence). V shed 1 base, J shed 5 bases, and the junction held 9 bases outside the gene matches. This CDR3 spans 18 amino acids. In DNA form, the CDR3 reads TGTGCCAGCAGCTTAGCGCGGACTAGCGGGGGGACCGGGGAGACCCAGTACTTC. It yields the protein CASSLARTSGGTGETQYF.

This chain links TRBV18 with TRBJ2-7; D possibly corresponds to TRBD1 (6 bases). The germline CDR1 and CDR2 sequences are KGHSH and LQKENI. There are 13 residues in the CDR3. Trimming left V 4 bases short and J 3 bases short, with 10 bases between. CDR3 sequence (DNA): TGTGCCAGCTCACAGGGGGTCCTCTACGAGCAGTACTTC. It translates to CASSQGVLYEQYF. Together with reference TRBV18 and TRBJ2-7, the CDR3 gives the full variable domain: NAGVMQNPRHLVRRRGQEARLRCSPMKGHSHVYWYRQLPEEGLKFMVYLQKENIIDESGMPKERFSAEFPKEGPSILRIQQVVRGDSAAYFCASSQGVLYEQYFGPGTRLTVT.

On this clone itself: Other DNA sequences in this specimen translate into the identical CDR3. The chain links TRBV9 to TRBJ1-5; D perhaps matches TRBD1 (6 bases). The CDR3 has 15 residues. Germline V gene sequence: CDR1 SGDLS, CDR2 YYNGEE. Trimming shortened V by 3 bases and J by 1 base, and 11 bases separated the two germline ends. The CDR3 DNA is TGTGCCAGCAGCGGGGGGCAGCAGAGCAATCAGCCCCAGCATTTT. Its translation is CASSGGQQSNQPQHF.

The V gene is TRBV19, the J gene TRBJ2-5; 8 bases match TRBD1. CDR1 and CDR2 from the germline V gene are LNHDA and SQIVND (reference sequence). There are 12 residues in the CDR3. V was clipped by 7 bases and J by 5 bases; unmatched bases: 3. The CDR3 DNA reads as TGTGCCAGTAACAGGGGGATGGAGACCCAGTACTTC. Its translation: CASNRGMETQYF.

This chain links TRBV19 with TRBJ2-7, with a tentative D call TRBD1 (5 bases). The germline CDR1 and CDR2 sequences are LNHDA and SQIVND (reference sequence). V lost 3 bases and J lost 4, with 7 bases in between. This CDR3 spans 12 amino acids. The CDR3 region is CASSMGQYEQYF. The CDR3 DNA reads as TGTGCCAGTAGTATGGGGCAGTACGAGCAGTACTTC.

This clone was found once. The chain has TRBV5-1 and TRBJ2-2; TRBD2 matches at 10 bases. After removal of 0 bases from V and 4 bases from J, the junction contained 12 bases not matched to a gene. Germline CDR1 and CDR2: SGHRS and YFSETQ. This CDR3 has 19 amino acids. CDR3 nucleotides: TGCGCCAGCAGCTTGGCCAGAGCGGGGGGGCTATCGGCCACCGGGGAGCTGTTTTTT. It codes for CASSLARAGGLSATGELFF.